This record covers a single T cell receptor beta chain. TCRdb's table, derived via immunoSEQ multiplex PCR, lists solely in-frame clones and lacks some. The top ten hold 6.4% of the sample, which has about 350,000 clones, about 87% seen once. V lost 2 bases and J 7 bases, leaving 14 bases between the germline ends. The CDR3 consists of 14 residues. The germline V gene encodes CDR1 GTSNPN and CDR2 SVGIG (reference sequence). Treatment defined: some 20 received Ad26.COV2.S at low or high dose, single or two shots; several received placebo; per-sample allocation not given. Following the first vaccine or placebo injection, samples were taken on day 63. The sample belongs to a study of Ad26.COV2.S vaccination and SARS-CoV-2 variants.

V gene TRBV30 combines with J gene TRBJ1-4, with TRBD1 as a possible D gene (6 bases). Material: peripheral blood, obtained in a trial of Ad26.COV2.S vaccine versus placebo. This receptor was obtained from a person between 18 and 65 years old who received the Ad26.COV2.S COVID-19 vaccine or a placebo. CDR3 nucleotides: TGTGCCTGGAGTAGGTCGGGGGCGGGTGAAAAACTGTTTTTT. This encodes CAWSRSGAGEKLFF.